The 22 T cell receptor beta chains below were found in one sample sequenced in a study of T cells in Graves' hyperthyroidism and ophthalmopathy. Researchers took RNA transcripts and amplified the TCR beta CDR3 regions from them. With the HTBI primer set, the TCR CDR3 went through a first round of RT-PCR. TCRdb re-called the multiplex PCR reads with MiXCR, one entry per CDR3 protein. The table has 300,000 to 450,000 distinct CDR3 sequences, around 13% seen once. The sample taken for sequencing was blood. The source is a woman aged 25 to 45 with Graves' ophthalmopathy.

There are many counts of this clonotype. This sequence joins TRBV11-1 and TRBJ2-1, with 7 positions matching TRBD1. V lost 3 bases, J lost 9 bases, and 11 bases stayed unmatched. The CDR3 runs to 15 residues. Per the germline V gene, CDR1 is SGHAT and CDR2 is FQDESV (reference sequence). CDR3 DNA: TGTGCCAGCAGCTTTTTCACAGGGGAAGGGGGTGAGCAGTTCTTC. Encoded protein: CASSFFTGEGGEQFF.

This clonotype was seen at least ten times. CDR3 sequence: CASSWGGLGVGNYGYTF. The CDR3 DNA follows: TGTGCCAGCAGTTGGGGCGGGCTGGGTGTTGGGAACTATGGCTACACCTTC. This chain links TRBV28 with TRBJ1-2, with a weak D call TRBD1 (5 bases). Trimming cost V 4 bases and J 2 bases, with 20 bases left between them. The CDR3 runs to 17 residues. In germline, CDR1 is MDHEN, CDR2 SYDVKM.

The rearrangement links TRBV2 to TRBJ2-5, with D perhaps matching TRBD1 (6 bases). The V gene lost 6 bases and the J gene lost 13 bases, with 18 bases spanning the gap. The CDR3 spans 12 residues. Germline lookup yields CDR1 SNHLY and CDR2 FYNNEI. The CDR3 bases are TGTGCCAGCAGGCTTAAGGACAGTTATTTGTACTTC. It encodes CASRLKDSYLYF.

At least ten counts were recorded for this clonotype. The chain has TRBV7-3 and TRBJ1-5; D gene uncertain. V shed 2 bases and J shed 4 bases, with 6 bases lying between them. The germline CDR1 and CDR2 sequences are SGHTA and FQGTGA. The CDR3 spans 13 residues. Here the CDR3 DNA reads TGTGCCAGCAGCTTATCAGAAAATCAGCCCCAGCATTTT. This gives the protein CASSLSENQPQHF.

In this sample, this clonotype turned up many times. The V call is TRBV6-5, the J call TRBJ1-2, with 7 bases fitting TRBD1. Germline trimming cut 4 bases from V and 6 bases from J; bases unmatched to any gene: 5. CDR3 length equals 13 residues. Germline CDR1 reads MNHEY; CDR2 reads SVGAGI. The CDR3 DNA reads as TGTGCCAGCAGTTCCACGACAGGGAATGGCTACACCTTC. Its protein product is CASSSTTGNGYTF.

The chain combines TRBV25-1 with TRBJ2-5; D assignment may be TRBD1 or TRBD2 (6 bases each). The CDR3 has 14 amino acids. Looked up from germline, CDR1 is MGHDK and CDR2 is SYGVNS. Trimming removed 2 bases at V and 3 bases at J, with 10 bases between. In DNA form, the CDR3 reads TGTGCCAGCAGTGAACGGAGGGGGGAAGAGACCCAGTACTTC. Residues: CASSERRGEETQYF.

Turning to this clonotype: The conserved phenylalanine or tryptophan normally closing the CDR3 is absent here, so this likely arose from a read error. Here the CDR3 reads CASSEVDSNQPQHL. In DNA, the CDR3 is TGTGCCAGCAGTGAGGTGGATAGCAATCAGCCCCAGCATCTT. The chain joins TRBV6-1 to TRBJ1-5; D remains ambiguous. The CDR3 consists of 14 residues. Looked up from germline, CDR1 is MNHNS and CDR2 is SASEGT. V lost 3 bases, J lost 0 bases, and 6 bases lay in between.

By share, this clonotype ranks as medium-sized. The chain links TRBV6-1 to TRBJ2-5, with D uncertain. Germline V lookup: CDR1 MNHNS, CDR2 SASEGT. CDR3 length: 12 residues. The V gene lost 1 base and the J gene lost 5 bases, with 5 bases spanning the gap. The CDR3 DNA reads as TGTGCCAGCAGTGAAGGCAGGGAGACCCAGTACTTC. Its protein is CASSEGRETQYF.

This clonotype was recorded at least ten times. V gene TRBV11-3 combines with J gene TRBJ1-3; D ambiguous. Per the germline V gene, CDR1 is SGHNT and CDR2 is YENEEA. V dropped 8 bases and J dropped 4 bases, with 12 bases sitting between them. The CDR3 loop spans 13 amino acids. The CDR3 is CASERIGGNTIYF. In nucleotides, the CDR3 is TGTGCCAGCGAGAGGATAGGAGGAAACACCATATATTTT.

This chain uses TRBV6-2 or TRBV6-3 with TRBJ1-6, with no clear D. The germline V gene encodes CDR1 MNHEY and CDR2 SVGEGT. The CDR3 length is 13 residues. Trimming took 4 bases from V and 9 from J, leaving 10 bases between them. The CDR3 is CASSLDDFSPLHF. Here the CDR3 DNA reads TGTGCCAGCAGTTTGGACGATTTTTCACCCCTCCACTTT.

This chain links TRBV15 with TRBJ1-4, with unresolved D. Trimming removed 1 base from V and 5 bases from J, with 2 bases in between. The CDR3 extends over 12 amino acids. In germline, CDR1 is LNHNV, CDR2 YYDKDF (reference sequence). The CDR3 is CATSRANEKLFF. CDR3 nucleotides: TGTGCCACCAGCAGAGCCAATGAAAAACTGTTTTTT. Using reference TRBV15 and TRBJ1-4 for the parts outside the CDR3, the full variable domain is DAMVIQNPRYQVTQFGKPVTLSCSQTLNHNVMYWYQQKSSQAPKLLFHYYDKDFNNEADTPDNFQSRRPNTSFCFLDIRSPGLGDTAMYLCATSRANEKLFFGSGTQLSVL.

J is TRBJ2-1 and V is TRBV7-9; D is perhaps TRBD1 or TRBD2 (6 bases each). The V end lost 5 bases, the J end lost 0 bases, and 11 bases lay between the germline ends. The germline gives CDR1 SEHNR, CDR2 FQNEAQ (reference sequence). The CDR3 loop spans 15 amino acids. CDR3 sequence (DNA): TGTGCCAGCAGCCGTAGGGGGGACTCCTACAATGAGCAGTTCTTC. It specifies CASSRRGDSYNEQFF.

There are many counts of this clonotype. The rearrangement uses TRBV7-2 and TRBJ2-5, with 7 positions matching TRBD1. J gave up 0 bases and V 5 bases, and 6 bases lay outside the gene matches. Looked up from germline, CDR1 is SGHTA and CDR2 is FQGNSA. This CDR3 spans 15 amino acids. CDR3 loop: CASSARTGNQETQYF. Here the CDR3 DNA reads TGTGCCAGCAGCGCCCGGACAGGAAACCAAGAGACCCAGTACTTC.

This clonotype appeared many times. The chain employs TRBV20-1 and TRBJ2-2, with 12 bases identical to TRBD2. This CDR3 has 19 residues. From germline, CDR1 is DFQATT and CDR2 SNEGSKA (reference sequence). The J segment lost 8 bases and the V segment lost 5 bases, leaving 21 bases of the junction unmatched. CDR3 in amino acids: CSASSRSPSGGAVWGELFF. The CDR3 DNA is TGCAGTGCTTCCTCCCGTTCCCCTAGCGGGGGGGCCGTCTGGGGGGAGCTGTTTTTT.

In this sample, this clonotype turned up a few times. The J gene is TRBJ2-3, the V gene TRBV25-1, with 10 bases matching TRBD2. CDR3 length equals 19 residues. Looked up from germline, CDR1 is MGHDK and CDR2 is SYGVNS. V gave up 2 bases and J gave up 0 bases; unmatched junction bases: 11. CDR3 protein: CASSEAPLSGGPSTDTQYF. The CDR3 DNA is TGTGCCAGCAGTGAAGCCCCCCTTAGCGGGGGGCCGAGCACAGATACGCAGTATTTT.

In this sample, this clonotype turned up many times. The chain combines TRBV28 with TRBJ1-2, with D unclear. Trimming shortened V by 6 bases and J by 3 bases, and 14 bases separated the two germline ends. CDR1 and CDR2 (germline): MDHEN, SYDVKM. This CDR3 has 14 residues. In DNA, the CDR3 is TGTGCCAGCAGCGCCCCGGGTTTGGACTATGGCTACACCTTC. Translation: CASSAPGLDYGYTF.

As regards this clonotype: A read error may be the cause here, since a much bigger clone is one base away. This chain joins TRBV20-1 and TRBJ1-5; TRBD1 might be the D (6 bases). The CDR3 is 17 amino acids. The germline gives CDR1 DFQATT, CDR2 SNEGSKA (reference sequence). V gave up 6 bases and J gave up 2 bases, with 23 bases separating them. The CDR3 here is CSAENGPGAGGNQPQHF. In DNA, the CDR3 is TGCAGTGCCGAAAACGGCCCCGGGGCAGGGGGCAATCAGCCCCAGCATTTT.

This clonotype was detected many times. The J gene is TRBJ2-7, the V gene TRBV20-1; D is unresolved. V lost 6 bases to trimming and J lost 3 bases, with 15 bases between them. CDR1 and CDR2 (germline): DFQATT, SNEGSKA (reference sequence). This CDR3 contains 13 residues. The CDR3 DNA reads as TGCAGTGCGGGATTAGTGGTGGGCTACGAGCAGTACTTC. Protein sequence: CSAGLVVGYEQYF.

This clonotype occurred many times. V usage is TRBV12-3 or TRBV12-4 and J usage is TRBJ2-1, with 8 bases lining up with TRBD2. This CDR3 region has 16 residues. V was pared by 5 bases and J by 4 bases, with 10 bases of the junction left unmatched. CDR3 bases: TGTGCCAGCAGTCCCCATAACGGGGGGGCTTACAATGAGCAGTTCTTC. Protein sequence: CASSPHNGGAYNEQFF.

This clonotype was counted between two and nine times. A much larger clone differs from this one at a single base, so this may be a read error. The chain employs TRBV2 and TRBJ2-3; D remains unclear. CDR3 length: 14 amino acids. The germline V gene has CDR1 SNHLY and CDR2 FYNNEI. In DNA form, the CDR3 reads TGTGCCAGCAGTGAAGCCTCCTACACAGAAACGCAGTATTTT. Encoded protein: CASSEASYTETQYF.

In this sample, this clonotype turned up many times. The chain uses TRBV28 and TRBJ2-2, with D unclear. V lost 6 bases, J lost 0 bases, and 5 bases lay in between. The germline V gene encodes CDR1 MDHEN and CDR2 SYDVKM. The CDR3 extends over 13 amino acids. Here the CDR3 reads CASRDANTGELFF. The CDR3 region has the DNA TGTGCCAGCAGGGACGCGAACACCGGGGAGCTGTTTTTT.

This clonotype was picked up many times. The chain recombines TRBV28 with TRBJ1-2, with a possible D match to TRBD1 (6 bases). The length of the CDR3 is 14 residues. Germline assignment: CDR1 MDHEN and CDR2 SYDVKM. Trimming pared 1 base from V and 4 bases from J, leaving 10 bases between. The CDR3 loop is CASSLSGAPYGYTF. CDR3 coding DNA: TGTGCCAGCAGTTTATCGGGGGCGCCCTATGGCTACACCTTC.